These T cell receptor beta chains were read from a single sample in a study of blood T cells in healthy people across ages. MiXCR was run by TCRdb on the 5' RACE reads, yielding one entry per CDR3 protein. The data show 550,000 to 600,000 distinct CDR3 sequences, with approximately 25% seen just once and approximately 18% held by the top ten. Sequencing was performed on blood. The receptors shown here come from a woman aged 70 to 79 in good health. Each CDR3 is given with its conserved first and last residue. Fields, in order: clone size, D gene, V gene, CDR3 length, J gene, CDR3 protein, CDR3 DNA. The D gene is left open where the match is weak. Size is stated for part of the rows, as once, few or many counts, or as a class when the clone is expanded.

abundance: many
d_gene: TRBD1
v_gene: TRBV5-6
len: 14
j_gene: TRBJ1-2
CDR3aa: CASSPDRANYGYTF
CDR3nt: TGTGCCAGCAGCCCCGACAGGGCCAACTATGGCTACACCTTC

abundance: few
d_gene: TRBD2
v_gene: TRBV20-1
len: 16
j_gene: TRBJ2-3
CDR3aa: CSASPTSGGSTDTQYF
CDR3nt: TGCAGTGCTAGCCCAACTAGCGGGGGAAGCACAGATACGCAGTATTTT

abundance: few
d_gene: TRBD1
v_gene: TRBV7-9
len: 15
j_gene: TRBJ1-1
CDR3aa: CASSLPTGRNTEAFF
CDR3nt: TGTGCCAGCAGCCTCCCGACAGGGAGAAACACTGAAGCTTTCTTT

abundance: NA
d_gene: NA
v_gene: TRBV2
len: 15
j_gene: TRBJ2-2
CDR3aa: CASRGGRQNTGELFF
CDR3nt: TGTGCCAGCAGGGGAGGACGGCAGAACACCGGGGAGCTGTTTTTT

abundance: NA
d_gene: NA
v_gene: TRBV19
len: 15
j_gene: TRBJ1-2
CDR3aa: CASSSQGMKTYGYTF
CDR3nt: TGTGCCAGTAGTAGTCAGGGAATGAAAACCTATGGCTACACCTTC

abundance: few
d_gene: TRBD1
v_gene: TRBV29-1
len: 13
j_gene: TRBJ2-3
CDR3aa: CSVRGQGPDTQYF
CDR3nt: TGCAGCGTTAGGGGACAGGGGCCGGATACGCAGTATTTT

abundance: few
d_gene: TRBD1
v_gene: TRBV7-9
len: 13
j_gene: TRBJ1-2
CDR3aa: CASSRQGKDGYTF
CDR3nt: TGTGCCAGCAGCCGACAGGGAAAGGATGGCTACACCTTC

abundance: many
d_gene: TRBD2
v_gene: TRBV7-2
len: 16
j_gene: TRBJ2-5
CDR3aa: CASSLGRGGGQETQYF
CDR3nt: TGTGCCAGCAGCTTAGGTCGGGGGGGAGGACAAGAGACCCAGTACTTC

abundance: few
d_gene: TRBD2
v_gene: TRBV7-2
len: 15
j_gene: TRBJ2-1
CDR3aa: CASSTGLAGGREQFF
CDR3nt: TGTGCCAGCAGCACGGGACTAGCGGGGGGTCGGGAGCAGTTCTTC

abundance: NA
d_gene: TRBD1
v_gene: TRBV12-3/TRBV12-4
len: 14
j_gene: TRBJ2-7
CDR3aa: CASRNRDRSYEQYF
CDR3nt: TGTGCCAGCAGGAACCGGGACAGAAGCTACGAGCAGTACTTC

abundance: few
d_gene: NA
v_gene: TRBV7-2
len: 13
j_gene: TRBJ2-2
CDR3aa: CASSRLHTGELFF
CDR3nt: TGTGCCAGCAGCCGCCTCCACACCGGGGAGCTGTTTTTT

abundance: NA
d_gene: NA
v_gene: TRBV18
len: 14
j_gene: TRBJ2-5
CDR3aa: CASSPPRRDTELYF
CDR3nt: TGTGCCAGCTCACCACCGAGGAGGGACACGGAACTGTACTTC

abundance: few
d_gene: TRBD2
v_gene: TRBV29-1
len: 13
j_gene: TRBJ2-5
CDR3aa: CSALAGGKETQYF
CDR3nt: TGCAGCGCCCTAGCGGGGGGTAAAGAGACCCAGTACTTC

abundance: few
d_gene: TRBD1
v_gene: TRBV10-3
len: 18
j_gene: TRBJ1-2
CDR3aa: CAIRAPTGTKGADYGYTF
CDR3nt: TGTGCCATCAGGGCCCCGACAGGGACGAAGGGGGCAGACTATGGCTACACCTTC

abundance: NA
d_gene: NA
v_gene: TRBV7-6
len: 17
j_gene: TRBJ1-4
CDR3aa: CASSPQGQEVTNEKLFF
CDR3nt: TGTGCCAGCAGCCCCCAAGGGCAGGAGGTCACTAATGAAAAACTGTTTTTT

abundance: once
d_gene: TRBD2
v_gene: TRBV14
len: 16
j_gene: TRBJ2-3
CDR3aa: CASSPFGAGVQDTQYF
CDR3nt: TGTGCCAGCAGCCCCTTTGGAGCGGGGGTTCAAGATACGCAGTATTTT